These 5 T cell receptor beta chains originate from one sample sequenced in a study of blood T cell repertoires in COVID-19. The assay was immunoSEQ multiplex PCR, and TCRdb's table has in-frame clones only and misses some. This table has some 180,000 clones, 88% appearing once. The material sequenced was peripheral blood. Receptor source: a man between 40 and 49 years old with active or convalescent COVID-19.

The V call is TRBV6-5, the J call TRBJ2-1; a possible D gene is TRBD2 (6 bases). The germline V gene encodes CDR1 MNHEY and CDR2 SVGAGI. The CDR3 totals 14 residues. The germline V and J ends were trimmed by 5 bases and 7 bases, with 15 bases remaining between them. In DNA, the CDR3 is TGTGCCAGCAGTCCAATTAGCGGATCGAATGAGCAGTTCTTC. It translates to CASSPISGSNEQFF.

This clone was counted a single time. The chain carries TRBV5-1 and TRBJ2-2; possible D gene TRBD1, 6 bases. The CDR3 spans 14 residues. Germline-derived CDR1 and CDR2 are SGHRS and YFSETQ. With 4 bases removed from V and 4 bases from J, the gap between germline ends came to 11 bases. CDR3 sequence: CASSGDTRTGELFF. The CDR3 DNA reads as TGCGCCAGCAGCGGGGACACGCGCACCGGGGAGCTGTTTTTT.

The chain combines TRBV19 with TRBJ2-7; D is unresolved. The CDR3 is 12 amino acids. The germline V gene encodes CDR1 LNHDA and CDR2 SQIVND (reference sequence). V was pared by 5 bases and J by 2 bases, with 7 bases between. CDR3 in DNA: TGTGCCAGTAGTCTCAACACCTACGAGCAGTACTTC. Amino acid sequence: CASSLNTYEQYF.

The rearrangement joins TRBV28 to TRBJ2-7, with D hard to call. The V gene lost 5 bases and the J gene lost 2 bases, with 7 bases spanning the gap. The germline V gene has CDR1 MDHEN and CDR2 SYDVKM. The CDR3 loop spans 12 amino acids. The CDR3 DNA follows: TGTGCCAGCAGTCCCGACACCTACGAGCAGTACTTC. It translates to CASSPDTYEQYF.

This chain connects TRBV27 to TRBJ1-1, with 7 nucleotides matching TRBD1. The CDR3 is 15 amino acids. V trimming: 1 base; J trimming: 5 bases; junction bases outside the gene matches: 7. From germline, CDR1 is MNHEY and CDR2 SMNVEV (reference sequence). The CDR3 loop is CASSLLPGGKTEAFF. Here the CDR3 DNA reads TGTGCCAGCAGTTTATTGCCAGGGGGGAAGACTGAAGCTTTCTTT.